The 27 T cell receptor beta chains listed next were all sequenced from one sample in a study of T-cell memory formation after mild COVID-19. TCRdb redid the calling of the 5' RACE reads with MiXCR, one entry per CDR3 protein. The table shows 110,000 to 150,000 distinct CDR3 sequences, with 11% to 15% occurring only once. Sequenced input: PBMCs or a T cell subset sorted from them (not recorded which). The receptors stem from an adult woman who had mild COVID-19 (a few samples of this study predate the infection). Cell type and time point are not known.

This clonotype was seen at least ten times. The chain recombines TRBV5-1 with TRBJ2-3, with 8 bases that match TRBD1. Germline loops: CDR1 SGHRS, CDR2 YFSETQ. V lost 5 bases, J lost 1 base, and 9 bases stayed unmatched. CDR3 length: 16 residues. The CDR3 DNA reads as TGCGCCAGCAGTTCCCAGGACAGGGAAGGCACAGATACGCAGTATTTT. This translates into CASSSQDREGTDTQYF. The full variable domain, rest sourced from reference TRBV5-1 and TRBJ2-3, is KAGVTQTPRYLIKTRGQQVTLSCSPISGHRSVSWYQQTPGQGLQFLFEYFSETQRNKGNFPGRFSGRQFSNSRSEMNVSTLELGDSALYLCASSSQDREGTDTQYFGPGTRLTVL.

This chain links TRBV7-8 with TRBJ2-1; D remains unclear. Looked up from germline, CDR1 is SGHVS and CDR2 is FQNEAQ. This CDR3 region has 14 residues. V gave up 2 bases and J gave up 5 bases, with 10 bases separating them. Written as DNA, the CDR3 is TGTGCCAGCAGCTTACTACACTTTGACAATGAGCAGTTCTTC. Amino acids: CASSLLHFDNEQFF.

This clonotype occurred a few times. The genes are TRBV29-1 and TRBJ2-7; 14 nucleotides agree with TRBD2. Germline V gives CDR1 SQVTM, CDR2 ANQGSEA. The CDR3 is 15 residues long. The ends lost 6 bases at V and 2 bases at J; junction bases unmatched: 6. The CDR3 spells CSVSGLAGGTYEQYF. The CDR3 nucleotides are TGCAGCGTCAGCGGACTAGCGGGGGGAACCTACGAGCAGTACTTC.

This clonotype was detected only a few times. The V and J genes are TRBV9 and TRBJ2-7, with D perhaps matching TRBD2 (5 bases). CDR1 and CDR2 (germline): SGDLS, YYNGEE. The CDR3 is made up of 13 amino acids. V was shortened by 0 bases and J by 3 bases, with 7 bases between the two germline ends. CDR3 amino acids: CASSVGTLYEQYF. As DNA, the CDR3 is TGTGCCAGCAGCGTAGGGACTCTCTACGAGCAGTACTTC. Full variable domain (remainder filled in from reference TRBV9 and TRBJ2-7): DSGVTQTPKHLITATGQRVTLRCSPRSGDLSVYWYQQSLDQGLQFLIQYYNGEERAKGNILERFSAQQFPDLHSELNLSSLELGDSALYFCASSVGTLYEQYFGPGTRLTVT.

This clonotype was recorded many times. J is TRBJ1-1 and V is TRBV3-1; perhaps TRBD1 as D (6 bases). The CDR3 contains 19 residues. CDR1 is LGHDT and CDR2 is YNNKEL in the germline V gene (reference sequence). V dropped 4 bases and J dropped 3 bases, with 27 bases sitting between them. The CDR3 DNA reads TGTGCCAGCAGCCGGCGGACTTACAGGGATCTTGTCGGGGACACTGAAGCTTTCTTT. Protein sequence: CASSRRTYRDLVGDTEAFF.

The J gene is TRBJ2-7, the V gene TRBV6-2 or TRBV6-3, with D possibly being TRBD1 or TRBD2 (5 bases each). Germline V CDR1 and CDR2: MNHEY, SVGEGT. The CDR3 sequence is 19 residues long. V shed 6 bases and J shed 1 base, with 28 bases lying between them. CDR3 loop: CASSRTGASLPSISYEQYF. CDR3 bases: TGTGCCAGCAGCAGGACCGGGGCCAGCCTTCCTTCAATTTCCTACGAGCAGTACTTC.

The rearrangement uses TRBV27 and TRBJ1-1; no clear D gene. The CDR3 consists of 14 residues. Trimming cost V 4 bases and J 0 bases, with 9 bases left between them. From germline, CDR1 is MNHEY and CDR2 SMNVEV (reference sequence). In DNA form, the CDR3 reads TGTGCCAGCAGTTGGGGTCACCTGAACACTGAAGCTTTCTTT. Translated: CASSWGHLNTEAFF.

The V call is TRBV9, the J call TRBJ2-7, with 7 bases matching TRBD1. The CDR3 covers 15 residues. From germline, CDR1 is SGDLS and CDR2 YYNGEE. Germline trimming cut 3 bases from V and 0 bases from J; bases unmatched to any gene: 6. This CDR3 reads CASSASTGISYEQYF. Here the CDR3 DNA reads TGTGCCAGCAGCGCCTCGACAGGGATCTCCTACGAGCAGTACTTC.

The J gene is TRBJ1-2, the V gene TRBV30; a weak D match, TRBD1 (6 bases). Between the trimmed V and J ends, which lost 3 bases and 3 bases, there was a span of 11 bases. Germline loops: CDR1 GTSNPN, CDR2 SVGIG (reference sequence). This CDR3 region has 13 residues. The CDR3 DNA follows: TGTGCCTGGAGAGAACAGGGCGACTATGGCTACACCTTC. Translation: CAWREQGDYGYTF.

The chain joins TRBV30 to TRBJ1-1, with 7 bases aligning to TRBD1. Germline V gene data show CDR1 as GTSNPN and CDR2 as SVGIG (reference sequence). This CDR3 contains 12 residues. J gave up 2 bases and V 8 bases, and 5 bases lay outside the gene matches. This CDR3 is CAGDRVNTEAFF. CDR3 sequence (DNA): TGTGCCGGTGACAGGGTTAACACTGAAGCTTTCTTT.

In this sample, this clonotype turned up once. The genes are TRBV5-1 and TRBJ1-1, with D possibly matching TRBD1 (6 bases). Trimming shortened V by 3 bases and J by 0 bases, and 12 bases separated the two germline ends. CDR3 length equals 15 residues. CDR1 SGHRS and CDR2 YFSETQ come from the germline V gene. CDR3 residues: CASSSSRDMNTEAFF. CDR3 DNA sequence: TGCGCCAGCAGCTCCTCAAGGGACATGAACACTGAAGCTTTCTTT. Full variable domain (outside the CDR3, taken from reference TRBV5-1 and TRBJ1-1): KAGVTQTPRYLIKTRGQQVTLSCSPISGHRSVSWYQQTPGQGLQFLFEYFSETQRNKGNFPGRFSGRQFSNSRSEMNVSTLELGDSALYLCASSSSRDMNTEAFFGQGTRLTVV.

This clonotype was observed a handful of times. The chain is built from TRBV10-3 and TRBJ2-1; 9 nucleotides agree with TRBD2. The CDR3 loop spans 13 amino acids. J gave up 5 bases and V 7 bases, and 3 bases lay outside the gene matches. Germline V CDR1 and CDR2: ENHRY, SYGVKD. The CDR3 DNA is TGTGCCATCAAGGGACTAGCCGACAATGAGCAGTTCTTC. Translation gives CAIKGLADNEQFF.

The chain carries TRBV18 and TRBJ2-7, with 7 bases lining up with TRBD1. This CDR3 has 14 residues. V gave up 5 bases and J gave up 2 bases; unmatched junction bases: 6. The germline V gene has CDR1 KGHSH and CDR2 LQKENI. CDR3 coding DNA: TGTGCCAGCTCAACCGGGACAGCCACCTACGAGCAGTACTTC. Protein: CASSTGTATYEQYF.

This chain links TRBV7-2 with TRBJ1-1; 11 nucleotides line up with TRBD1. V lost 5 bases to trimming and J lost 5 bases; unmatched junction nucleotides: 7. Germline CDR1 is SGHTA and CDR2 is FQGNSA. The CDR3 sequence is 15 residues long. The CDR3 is CASSPGTGGHTEAFF. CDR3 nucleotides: TGTGCCAGCAGCCCCGGGACAGGGGGTCATACTGAAGCTTTCTTT.

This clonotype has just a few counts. In DNA, the CDR3 is TGTGCCACCAGTGACACCACCCTAGCGGGAGTCGATAACGGGGAGCTGTTTTTT. This encodes CATSDTTLAGVDNGELFF. The rearrangement links TRBV24-1 to TRBJ2-2, with TRBD2 matching 10 bases. J was trimmed by 7 bases and V by 4 bases; bases with no gene match: 14. The CDR3 covers 18 residues. Per the germline V gene, CDR1 is KGHDR and CDR2 is SFDVKD.

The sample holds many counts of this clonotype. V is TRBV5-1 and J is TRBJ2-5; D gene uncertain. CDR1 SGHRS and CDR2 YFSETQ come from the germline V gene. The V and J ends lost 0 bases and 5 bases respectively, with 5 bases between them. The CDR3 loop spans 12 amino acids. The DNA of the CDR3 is TGCGCCAGCAGCTTGGCGCGGGAGACCCAGTACTTC. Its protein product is CASSLARETQYF. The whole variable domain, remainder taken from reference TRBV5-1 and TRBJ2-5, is KAGVTQTPRYLIKTRGQQVTLSCSPISGHRSVSWYQQTPGQGLQFLFEYFSETQRNKGNFPGRFSGRQFSNSRSEMNVSTLELGDSALYLCASSLARETQYFGPGTRLLVL.

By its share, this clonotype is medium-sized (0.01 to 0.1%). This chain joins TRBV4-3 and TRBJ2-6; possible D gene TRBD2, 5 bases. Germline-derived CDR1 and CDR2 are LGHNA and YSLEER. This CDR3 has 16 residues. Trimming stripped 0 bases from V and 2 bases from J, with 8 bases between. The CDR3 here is CASSQDSGTGANVLTF. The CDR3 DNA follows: TGCGCCAGCAGCCAAGACTCCGGGACTGGGGCCAACGTCCTGACTTTC.

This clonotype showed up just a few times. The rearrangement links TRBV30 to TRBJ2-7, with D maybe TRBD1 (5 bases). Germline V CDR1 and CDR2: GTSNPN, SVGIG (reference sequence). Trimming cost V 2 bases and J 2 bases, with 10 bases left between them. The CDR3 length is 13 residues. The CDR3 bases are TGTGCCTGGAGTCACGGACAAACCTACGAGCAGTACTTC. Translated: CAWSHGQTYEQYF.

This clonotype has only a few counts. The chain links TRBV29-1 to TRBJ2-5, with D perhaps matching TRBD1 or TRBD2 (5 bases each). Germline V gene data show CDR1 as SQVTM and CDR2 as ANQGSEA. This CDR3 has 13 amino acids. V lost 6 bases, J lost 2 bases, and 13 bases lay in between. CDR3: CSVIPGPQETQYF. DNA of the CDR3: TGCAGCGTCATCCCGGGGCCTCAAGAGACCCAGTACTTC.

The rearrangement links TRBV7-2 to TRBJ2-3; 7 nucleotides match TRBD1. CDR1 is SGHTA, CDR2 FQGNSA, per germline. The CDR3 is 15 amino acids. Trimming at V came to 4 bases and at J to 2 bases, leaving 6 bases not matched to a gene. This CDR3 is CASSSGTVNTDTQYF. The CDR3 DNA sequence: TGTGCCAGCAGCTCCGGGACAGTCAACACAGATACGCAGTATTTT. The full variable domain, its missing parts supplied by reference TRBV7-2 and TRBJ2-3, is GAGVSQSPSNKVTEKGKDVELRCDPISGHTALYWYRQSLGQGLEFLIYFQGNSAPDKSGLPSDRFSAERTGGSVSTLTIQRTQQEDSAVYLCASSSGTVNTDTQYFGPGTRLTVL.

CDR3 loop: CASSLEGPGLGEQFF. DNA for the CDR3: TGTGCCAGCAGCTTAGAAGGTCCGGGGTTGGGTGAGCAGTTCTTC. The V and J genes are TRBV7-9 and TRBJ2-1; perhaps TRBD2 as D (5 bases). Looked up from germline, CDR1 is SEHNR and CDR2 is FQNEAQ (reference sequence). The CDR3 extends over 15 amino acids. Trimming left V 1 base short and J 9 bases short, with 16 bases between.

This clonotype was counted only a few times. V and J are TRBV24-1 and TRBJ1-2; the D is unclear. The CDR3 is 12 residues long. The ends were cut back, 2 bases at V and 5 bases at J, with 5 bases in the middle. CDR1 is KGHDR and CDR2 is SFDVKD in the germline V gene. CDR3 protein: CATSDYDYGYTF. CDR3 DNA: TGTGCCACCAGTGATTACGATTATGGCTACACCTTC.

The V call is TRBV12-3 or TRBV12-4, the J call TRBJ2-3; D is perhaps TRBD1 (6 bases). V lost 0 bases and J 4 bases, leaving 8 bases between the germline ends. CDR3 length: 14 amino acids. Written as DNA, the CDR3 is TGTGCCAGCAGTTTAGCAACAGGGCCAGATACGCAGTATTTT. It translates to CASSLATGPDTQYF.

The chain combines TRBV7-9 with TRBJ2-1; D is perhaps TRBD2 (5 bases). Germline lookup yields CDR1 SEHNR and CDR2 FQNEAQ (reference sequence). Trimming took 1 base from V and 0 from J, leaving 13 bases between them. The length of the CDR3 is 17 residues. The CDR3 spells CASSLVGSGLSYNEQFF. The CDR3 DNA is TGTGCCAGCAGCTTAGTGGGCAGCGGACTCTCCTACAATGAGCAGTTCTTC.

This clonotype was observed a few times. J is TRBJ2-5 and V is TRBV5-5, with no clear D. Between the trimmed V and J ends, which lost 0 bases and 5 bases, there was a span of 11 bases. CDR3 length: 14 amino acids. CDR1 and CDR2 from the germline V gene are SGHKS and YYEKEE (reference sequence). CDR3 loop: CASSLDRARETQYF. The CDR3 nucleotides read TGTGCCAGCAGCTTGGATCGGGCTAGGGAGACCCAGTACTTC.

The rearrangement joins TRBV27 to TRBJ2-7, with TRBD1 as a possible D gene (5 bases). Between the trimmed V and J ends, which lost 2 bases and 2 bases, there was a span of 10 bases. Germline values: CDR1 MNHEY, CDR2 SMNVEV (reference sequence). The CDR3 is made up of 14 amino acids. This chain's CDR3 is CASSLKGFAYEQYF. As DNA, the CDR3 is TGTGCCAGCAGTTTAAAGGGGTTTGCCTACGAGCAGTACTTC.

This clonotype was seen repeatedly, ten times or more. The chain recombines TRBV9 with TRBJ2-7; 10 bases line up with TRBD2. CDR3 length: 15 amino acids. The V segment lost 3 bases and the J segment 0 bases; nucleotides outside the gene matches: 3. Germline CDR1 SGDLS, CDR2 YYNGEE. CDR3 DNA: TGTGCCAGCAGCGAAACTAGCGGGAACTCCTACGAGCAGTACTTC. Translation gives CASSETSGNSYEQYF.